The clone carrying this T cell receptor (beta chain) occurred a few times. No antigen is known for it. CDR3 size: 13 residues. Germline CDR1 and CDR2: SGHDT and YYEEEE. The V gene lost 2 bases and the J gene lost 5 bases, with 10 bases spanning the gap. The data stem from a study of blood T cells in healthy people across ages. Study outcomes and limitations: Naive and antigen-experienced cells were not separated, limiting conclusive comparison. Naive CD4+ cell counts and diversity both ran higher in long-lived than in aged donors. Diversity of TCR beta per million T cells declined in a roughly linear way with age.

The use of a sample-barcoded 5' primer and a J-beta primer mix characterized a second PCR of about 7 to 12 cycles. TCRdb re-called the 5' RACE reads with MiXCR, one entry per CDR3 protein. The data show over a million distinct CDR3 sequences, around 27% seen once. This same sample was also taken into another study, of T cells of mothers and their children. Per that study: In each mother, TCR beta CDR3 reads exceeded 8.5 million; in each child, they numbered approximately 3 million.

The sequenced sample consisted of blood. The chain joins TRBV5-6 to TRBJ2-5; D gene uncertain. The receptor's source is a girl aged 2 to 9 in good health. DNA of the CDR3: TGTGCCAGCAGCTTTCTGCTCTTGGAGACCCAGTACTTC. Translation gives CASSFLLLETQYF.